This T cell receptor beta chain derives from a study of blood T cells in healthy people across ages. Study outcomes and limitations: As naive T cell percentage varied, TCR beta diversity correlated strongly with it.

On this clonotype: The antigen remains unidentified.

The V gene end was trimmed by 6 bases and the J gene end by 7 bases; junction bases not matched to a gene: 6. The CDR3 runs to 13 residues. Primers used in a second PCR of about 7 to 11 cycles were a sample-barcoded 5' primer and a J-beta primer mix. Carrying 12 random nucleotides, a template-switch adaptor labeled each individual cDNA molecule. TCRdb re-analysed the 5' RACE reads in MiXCR, keeping a single row per CDR3 protein. The sample consists of roughly 700,000 distinct CDR3 sequences, 45% to 50% of them appearing once. The receptor was isolated from a woman aged 55-70 years in good health. Sequenced: blood. The rearrangement uses TRBV12-3 or TRBV12-4 and TRBJ1-2; 9 nucleotides line up with TRBD1. The CDR3 DNA sequence: TGTGCCAGCAGCTGGACAGGGGCTTCTGGCTACACCTTC. Residues: CASSWTGASGYTF.